This T cell receptor (beta chain) was sequenced for a study of control samples from healthy donors and cancer patients. Trimming took off 5 bases at V and 0 bases at J, with 17 bases between the two ends. The CDR3 runs to 16 residues. Germline V gene sequence: CDR1 LGHDT, CDR2 YNNKEL (reference sequence). The method was immunoSEQ multiplex PCR; TCRdb's version includes in-frame clones alone and lacks a portion of them. Seen here are 250,000 to 300,000 clones, 82% observed once, and the top ten hold about an eighth. Input material: PBMCs. The chain employs TRBV3-1 (or the pseudogene TRBV3-2) and TRBJ2-7; D ambiguous. The sequence was obtained from a woman aged 55-69 years with lung cancer. Here the CDR3 DNA reads TGTGCCAGCAGCGAACTCGGCGGAAGTAACTCCTACGAGCAGTACTTC. Amino acids: CASSELGGSNSYEQYF.